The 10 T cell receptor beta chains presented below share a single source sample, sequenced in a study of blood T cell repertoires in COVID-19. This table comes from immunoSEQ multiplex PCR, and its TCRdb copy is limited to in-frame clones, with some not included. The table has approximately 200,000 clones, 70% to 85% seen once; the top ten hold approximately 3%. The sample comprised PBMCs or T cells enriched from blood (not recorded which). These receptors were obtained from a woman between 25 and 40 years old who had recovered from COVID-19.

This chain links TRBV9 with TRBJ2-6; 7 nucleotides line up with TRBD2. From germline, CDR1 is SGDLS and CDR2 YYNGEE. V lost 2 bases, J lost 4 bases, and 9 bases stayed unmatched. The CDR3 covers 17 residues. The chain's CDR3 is CASSVRGSTGGANVLTF. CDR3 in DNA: TGTGCCAGCAGCGTCCGCGGGAGTACGGGAGGGGCCAACGTCCTGACTTTC.

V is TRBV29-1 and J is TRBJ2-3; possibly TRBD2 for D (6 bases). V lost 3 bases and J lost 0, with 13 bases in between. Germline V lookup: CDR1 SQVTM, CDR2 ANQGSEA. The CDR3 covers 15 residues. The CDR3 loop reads CSVDGGTTSTDTQYF. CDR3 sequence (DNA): TGCAGCGTTGATGGCGGGACCACTAGCACAGATACGCAGTATTTT.

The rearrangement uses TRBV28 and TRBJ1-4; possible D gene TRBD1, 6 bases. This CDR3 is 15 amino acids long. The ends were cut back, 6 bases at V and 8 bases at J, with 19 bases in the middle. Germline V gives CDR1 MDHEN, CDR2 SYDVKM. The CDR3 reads CASSHDNRVREKLFF. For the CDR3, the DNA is TGTGCCAGCAGCCATGACAACAGGGTCAGGGAAAAACTGTTTTTT.

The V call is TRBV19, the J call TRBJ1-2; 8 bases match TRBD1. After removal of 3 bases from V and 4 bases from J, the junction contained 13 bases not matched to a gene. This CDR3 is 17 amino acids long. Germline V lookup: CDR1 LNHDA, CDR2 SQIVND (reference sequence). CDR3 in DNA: TGTGCCAGTAGTATTCAGGCCAGGGGGCTTGACTTCTATGGCTACACCTTC. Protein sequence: CASSIQARGLDFYGYTF.

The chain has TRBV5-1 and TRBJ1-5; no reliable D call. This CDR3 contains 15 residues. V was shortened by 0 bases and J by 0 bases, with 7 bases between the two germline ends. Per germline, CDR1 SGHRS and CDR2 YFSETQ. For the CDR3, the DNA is TGCGCCAGCAGCTTGGCGGCGGGTAGCAATCAGCCCCAGCATTTT. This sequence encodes CASSLAAGSNQPQHF.

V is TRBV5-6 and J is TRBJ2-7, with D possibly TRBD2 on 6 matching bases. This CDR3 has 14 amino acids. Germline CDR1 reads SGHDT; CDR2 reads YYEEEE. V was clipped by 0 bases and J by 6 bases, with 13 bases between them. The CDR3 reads CASSLDRGAGEQYV. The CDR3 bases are TGTGCCAGCAGCTTGGATCGCGGGGCGGGCGAGCAGTACGTC.

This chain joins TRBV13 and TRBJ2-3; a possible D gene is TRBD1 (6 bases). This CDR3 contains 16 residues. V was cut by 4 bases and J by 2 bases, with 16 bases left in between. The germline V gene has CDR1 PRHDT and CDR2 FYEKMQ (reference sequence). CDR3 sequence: CASSSRPQGYTDTQYF. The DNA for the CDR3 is TGTGCCAGCAGCTCCCGGCCACAGGGCTACACAGATACGCAGTATTTT.

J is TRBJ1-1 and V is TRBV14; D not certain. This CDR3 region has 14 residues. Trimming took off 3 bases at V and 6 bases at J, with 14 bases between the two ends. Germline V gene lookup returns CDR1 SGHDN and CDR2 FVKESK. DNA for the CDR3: TGTGCCAGCAGCCATGCCCCCGTTCGGGCTGAAGCTTTCTTT. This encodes CASSHAPVRAEAFF.

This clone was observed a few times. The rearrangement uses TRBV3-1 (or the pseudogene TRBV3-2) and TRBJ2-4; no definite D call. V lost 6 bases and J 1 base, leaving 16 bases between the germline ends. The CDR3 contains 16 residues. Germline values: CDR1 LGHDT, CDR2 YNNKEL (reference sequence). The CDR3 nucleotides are TGTGCCAGCAGTGCTCCGGTAGCTGCGGCCAAAAACATTCAGTACTTC. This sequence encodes CASSAPVAAAKNIQYF.

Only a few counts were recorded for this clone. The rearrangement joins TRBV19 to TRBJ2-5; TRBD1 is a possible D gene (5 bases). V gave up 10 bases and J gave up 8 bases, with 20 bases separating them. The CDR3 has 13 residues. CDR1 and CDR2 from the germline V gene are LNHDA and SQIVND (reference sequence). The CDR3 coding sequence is TGTGCCACCTCGGACACGACCAAGAGTACCCAGTACTTC. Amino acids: CATSDTTKSTQYF.